These 10 T cell receptor beta chains originate from one sample sequenced in a study of blood T cells in healthy people across ages. Sample-barcoded 5' priming and a J-beta primer mix drove a second PCR of roughly 6 to 12 cycles. TCRdb used MiXCR to reprocess the 5' RACE reads, holding one entry per CDR3 protein. The table shows 540,000 or so distinct CDR3 sequences, with around 50% occurring only once. The specimen sequenced was blood. The receptors derive from a man older than 75 in good health.

This clonotype was seen more than once but under ten times. V is TRBV5-6 and J is TRBJ1-2; 9 nucleotides align to TRBD1. V lost 4 bases to trimming and J lost 0 bases; unmatched junction nucleotides: 13. The germline V gene encodes CDR1 SGHDT and CDR2 YYEEEE. The CDR3 contains 18 residues. The CDR3 nucleotides read TGTGCCAGCAGCCGCCCGGGACAGGGCGATATCACTAACTATGGCTACACCTTC. It codes for CASSRPGQGDITNYGYTF.

This sequence joins TRBV7-2 and TRBJ1-5; a possible D gene is TRBD1 (5 bases). The CDR3 loop spans 14 amino acids. V was pared by 5 bases and J by 0 bases, with 8 bases between. The germline CDR1 and CDR2 sequences are SGHTA and FQGNSA. The CDR3 DNA follows: TGTGCCAGCAGCCGGGGCTATAGCAATCAGCCCCAGCATTTT. Amino acids: CASSRGYSNQPQHF. The variable domain in full, with the rest retrieved from reference TRBV7-2 and TRBJ1-5, is GAGVSQSPSNKVTEKGKDVELRCDPISGHTALYWYRQSLGQGLEFLIYFQGNSAPDKSGLPSDRFSAERTGGSVSTLTIQRTQQEDSAVYLCASSRGYSNQPQHFGDGTRLSIL.

This clonotype was seen only a few times. The rearrangement links TRBV29-1 to TRBJ2-7; no definite D call. The CDR3 spans 12 residues. V was cut by 6 bases and J by 5 bases, with 14 bases left in between. The germline gives CDR1 SQVTM, CDR2 ANQGSEA. The CDR3 bases are TGCAGCGTAAAAAGGTCTTCGGACGAGCAGTACTTC. Amino acid sequence: CSVKRSSDEQYF.

The chain has TRBV5-1 and TRBJ2-3; D perhaps matches TRBD2 (6 bases). Germline V gene data show CDR1 as SGHRS and CDR2 as YFSETQ. The CDR3 spans 18 residues. Trimming removed 0 bases at V and 0 bases at J, with 17 bases between. This CDR3 is CASSLVREILQSTDTQYF. DNA of the CDR3: TGCGCCAGCAGCTTGGTCCGGGAGATTCTACAGAGCACAGATACGCAGTATTTT.

The rearrangement joins TRBV7-9 to TRBJ2-3; TRBD2 agrees at 8 bases. V gave up 7 bases and J gave up 2 bases; unmatched junction bases: 2. The CDR3 is 13 residues long. Germline CDR1 reads SEHNR; CDR2 reads FQNEAQ (reference sequence). CDR3 sequence: CASKAGVTDTQYF. CDR3 sequence (DNA): TGTGCCAGCAAAGCGGGAGTCACAGATACGCAGTATTTT.

CDR3 in DNA: TGCGCCAGCGCGACCTTACAGGGTGCCCCAGATACGCAGTATTTT. This sequence encodes CASATLQGAPDTQYF. V and J are TRBV10-2 and TRBJ2-3; possible D gene TRBD1, 6 bases. Trimming took off 8 bases at V and 4 bases at J, with 19 bases between the two ends. The germline V gene has CDR1 WSHSY and CDR2 SAAADI. This CDR3 contains 15 residues.

This chain uses TRBV14 with TRBJ2-3, with TRBD2 identical over 8 bases. This CDR3 contains 15 residues. The V gene's germline CDR1 is SGHDN and CDR2 FVKESK. V was pared by 8 bases and J by 2 bases, with 9 bases of the junction left unmatched. CDR3 bases: TGTGCCAGCGGGAGCGGGGGTATCATCACAGATACGCAGTATTTT. Residues: CASGSGGIITDTQYF.

The chain is built from TRBV11-1 and TRBJ2-7, with D uncertain. Germline CDR1 SGHAT, CDR2 FQDESV (reference sequence). This CDR3 region has 15 residues. With 5 bases removed from V and 3 bases from J, the gap between germline ends came to 17 bases. CDR3 in DNA: TGTGCCAGCAGCGACCGGGCCGAGAGGATCTACGAGCAGTACTTC. Protein product: CASSDRAERIYEQYF.

The chain employs TRBV12-3 or TRBV12-4 and TRBJ2-5, with TRBD2 identical over 8 bases. The ends lost 5 bases at V and 1 base at J; junction bases unmatched: 15. This CDR3 has 18 residues. This chain's CDR3 is CASSPALGRGESQETQYF. DNA of the CDR3: TGTGCCAGCAGTCCCGCGTTGGGGCGGGGGGAGTCCCAAGAGACCCAGTACTTC.

This clonotype was observed once. One junction end does not reproduce the germline sequence, and a read error may be involved. This sequence joins TRBV6-5 and TRBJ1-1; tentative D call: TRBD1 (6 bases). The germline V gene has CDR1 MNHEY and CDR2 SVGAGI. This CDR3 comprises 14 residues. DNA for the CDR3: TGTGCCGGCAGTTACCGGACAGAGAACACTGAAGCTTTCTTT. Its translation is CAGSYRTENTEAFF.